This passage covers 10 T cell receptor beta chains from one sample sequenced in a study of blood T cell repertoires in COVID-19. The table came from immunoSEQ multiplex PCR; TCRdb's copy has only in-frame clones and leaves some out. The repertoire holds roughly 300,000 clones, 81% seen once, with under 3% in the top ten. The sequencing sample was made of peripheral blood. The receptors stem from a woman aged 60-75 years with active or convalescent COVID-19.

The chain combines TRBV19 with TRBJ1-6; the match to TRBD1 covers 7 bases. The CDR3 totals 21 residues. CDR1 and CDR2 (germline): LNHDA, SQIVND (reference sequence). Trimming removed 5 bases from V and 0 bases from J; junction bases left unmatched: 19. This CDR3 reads CASSLYPGDRRRSSYNSPLHF. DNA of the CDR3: TGTGCCAGTAGTCTCTATCCAGGGGACAGACGAAGAAGCTCCTATAATTCACCCCTCCACTTT.

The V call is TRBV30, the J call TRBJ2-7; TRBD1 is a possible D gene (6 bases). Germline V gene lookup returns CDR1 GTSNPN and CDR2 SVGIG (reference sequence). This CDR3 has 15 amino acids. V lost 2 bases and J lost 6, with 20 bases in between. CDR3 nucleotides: TGTGCCTGGAGTATAGGGCTTGCACAGGGTGGCGAGCAGTACTTC. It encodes CAWSIGLAQGGEQYF.

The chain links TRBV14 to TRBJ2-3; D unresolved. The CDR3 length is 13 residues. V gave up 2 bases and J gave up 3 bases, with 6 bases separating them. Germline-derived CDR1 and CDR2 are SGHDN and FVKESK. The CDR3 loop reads CASSQSRTDTQYF. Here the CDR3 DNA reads TGTGCCAGCAGCCAAAGCCGAACAGATACGCAGTATTTT. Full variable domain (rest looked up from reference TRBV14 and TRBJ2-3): EAGVTQFPSHSVIEKGQTVTLRCDPISGHDNLYWYRRVMGKEIKFLLHFVKESKQDESGMPNNRFLAERTGGTYSTLKVQPAELEDSGVYFCASSQSRTDTQYFGPGTRLTVL.

This chain's CDR3 is CASTLTSGGYEQYF. DNA of the CDR3: TGCGCCAGCACCTTGACTAGCGGGGGCTACGAGCAGTACTTC. This chain links TRBV10-2 with TRBJ2-7; TRBD2 matches 12 bases. The CDR3 is 14 residues long. Looked up from germline, CDR1 is WSHSY and CDR2 is SAAADI. V lost 7 bases to trimming and J lost 3 bases; unmatched junction nucleotides: 4.

The CDR3 protein is CASSVRLFTDTQYF. DNA of the CDR3: TGTGCCAGTAGTGTCAGGCTATTCACAGATACGCAGTATTTT. The rearrangement joins TRBV19 to TRBJ2-3, with unresolved D. The CDR3 is 14 amino acids. Germline V CDR1 and CDR2: LNHDA, SQIVND (reference sequence). Deletions cut 5 bases from V and 2 bases from J, with 11 bases between. The full variable domain, rest sourced from reference TRBV19 and TRBJ2-3, is DGGITQSPKYLFRKEGQNVTLSCEQNLNHDAMYWYRQDPGQGLRLIYYSQIVNDFQKGDIAEGYSVSREKKESFPLTVTSAQKNPTAFYLCASSVRLFTDTQYFGPGTRLTVL.

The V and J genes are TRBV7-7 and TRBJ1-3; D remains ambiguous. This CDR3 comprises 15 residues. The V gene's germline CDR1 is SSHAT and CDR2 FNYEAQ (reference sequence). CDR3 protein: CASGQVGSSGNTIYF. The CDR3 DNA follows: TGTGCTAGCGGCCAGGTCGGGAGCTCTGGAAACACCATATATTTT.

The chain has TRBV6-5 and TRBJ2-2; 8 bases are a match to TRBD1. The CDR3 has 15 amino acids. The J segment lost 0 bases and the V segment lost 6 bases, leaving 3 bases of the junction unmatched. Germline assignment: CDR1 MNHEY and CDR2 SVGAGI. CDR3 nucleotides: TGTGCCAGCAGGGTGGACAGGGCGAACACCGGGGAGCTGTTTTTT. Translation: CASRVDRANTGELFF.

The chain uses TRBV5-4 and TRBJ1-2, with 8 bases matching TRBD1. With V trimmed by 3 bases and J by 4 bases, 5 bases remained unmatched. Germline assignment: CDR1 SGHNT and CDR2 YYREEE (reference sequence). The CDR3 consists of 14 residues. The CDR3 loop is CASSSRGQGYGYTF. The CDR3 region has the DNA TGTGCCAGCAGCTCCAGGGGGCAGGGCTATGGCTACACCTTC.

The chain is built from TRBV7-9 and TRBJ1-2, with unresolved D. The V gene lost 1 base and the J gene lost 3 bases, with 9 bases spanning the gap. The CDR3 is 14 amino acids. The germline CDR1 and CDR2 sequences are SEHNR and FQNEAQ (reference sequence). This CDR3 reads CASSLGGLDYGYTF. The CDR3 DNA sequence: TGTGCCAGCAGCTTAGGAGGGCTAGACTATGGCTACACCTTC.

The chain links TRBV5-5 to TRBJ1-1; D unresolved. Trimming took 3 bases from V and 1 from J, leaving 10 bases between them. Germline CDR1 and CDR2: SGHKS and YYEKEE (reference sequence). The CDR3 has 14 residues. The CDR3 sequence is CASSWRAGNTEAFF. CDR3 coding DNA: TGTGCCAGCAGCTGGAGGGCGGGGAACACTGAAGCTTTCTTT.